This is a list of T cell receptor beta chains from one sample in a study of T cells in tuberculosis. Using immunoSEQ multiplex PCR, the repertoire was profiled, and TCRdb retains in-frame clones only, with some absent. Found here are 60,000 or so clones, 81% of them singletons; the top ten hold about 13%. Sequencing input: CD1b-GMM tetramer-negative cells sorted from PBMCs. These receptor sequences come from an adult woman with latent tuberculosis. CDR3s include the opening cysteine and the closing phenylalanine or tryptophan. A D gene is named only where the DNA matches it firmly. Expanded clones get a size class; other rows say once, few or many, or leave the size out.

j_call d_call clone_size v_call cdr3_aa cdr3_nt
TRBJ2-7 . . TRBV6-1 CASSESLRGPYEQYF TGTGCCAGCAGTGAAAGCCTTAGGGGTCCCTACGAGCAGTACTTC
TRBJ2-7 TRBD1 . TRBV7-8 CASSLEVGQLSSYEQYF TGTGCCAGCAGCTTAGAAGTGGGACAGCTCAGCTCCTACGAGCAGTACTTC
TRBJ1-5 TRBD1 few TRBV7-9 CASSMAQGQNF TGTGCCAGCAGCATGGCCCAGGGACAGAATTTT
TRBJ1-6 TRBD1 . TRBV6-5 CASSGGQGAISPLHF TGTGCCAGCAGTGGCGGTCAGGGGGCCATCTCACCCCTCCACTTT
TRBJ2-1 . . TRBV7-3 CASSRLAGGQVEQFF TGTGCCAGCAGCCGACTAGCAGGGGGCCAGGTTGAGCAGTTCTTC
TRBJ1-1 TRBD1 . TRBV6-6 CASSYQGDGTEAFF TGTGCCAGCAGTTACCAGGGGGACGGCACTGAAGCTTTCTTT
TRBJ2-1 TRBD2 . TRBV30 CAWRRAGVRGEQFF TGTGCCTGGAGAAGGGCGGGGGTGCGAGGTGAGCAGTTCTTC
TRBJ1-1 TRBD1 . TRBV5-4 CASSPTGTGPRANTEAFF TGTGCCAGCAGCCCAACCGGGACAGGGCCCCGGGCGAACACTGAAGCTTTCTTT
TRBJ1-2 . . TRBV4-1 CASSQDADGYTF TGCGCCAGCAGCCAAGATGCAGATGGCTACACCTTC
TRBJ2-7 TRBD1 . TRBV19 CASLQGKSYEQYF TGTGCCAGCCTACAGGGGAAATCCTACGAGCAGTACTTC
TRBJ2-1 TRBD2 . TRBV28 CASSWGLAGSYNEQFF TGTGCCAGCAGTTGGGGGCTAGCGGGCTCCTACAATGAGCAGTTCTTC
TRBJ2-6 TRBD1 . TRBV9 CASSDGTGFSGANVLTF TGTGCCAGCAGCGACGGGACAGGCTTCTCTGGGGCCAACGTCCTGACTTTC
TRBJ1-2 TRBD1 . TRBV7-2 CASSLGIRGNGYTF TGTGCCAGCAGCTTAGGTATCAGGGGGAACGGCTACACCTTC
TRBJ1-2 TRBD1 . TRBV6-4 CASSDDRDRANYGYTF TGTGCCAGCAGTGACGACCGCGACAGGGCTAACTATGGCTACACCTTC
TRBJ1-6 . . TRBV11-2 CASSYPVGGINSPLHF TGTGCCAGCAGCTACCCTGTTGGCGGAATCAATTCACCCCTCCACTTT
TRBJ2-1 TRBD2 once TRBV14 CASSQVPLVGGEKNEQFF TGTGCCAGCAGCCAAGTCCCCCTCGTGGGAGGGGAGAAAAATGAGCAGTTCTTC
TRBJ2-4 TRBD1 . TRBV2 CASSEFGTGLAKNIQYF TGTGCCAGCAGTGAGTTCGGGACAGGGTTAGCCAAAAACATTCAGTACTTC
TRBJ1-3 . medium-sized TRBV4-3 CASSQGAGNTIYF TGCGCCAGCAGCCAAGGGGCGGGAAACACCATATATTTT
TRBJ1-2 TRBD1 . TRBV5-4 CASSGGTDRGEGYTF TGTGCCAGCAGCGGGGGGACAGACAGGGGCGAAGGCTACACCTTC
TRBJ2-2 . . TRBV4-2 CASSQVGGGTGELFF TGTGCCAGCAGCCAAGTCGGAGGAGGGACCGGGGAGCTGTTTTTT
TRBJ2-6 . . TRBV14 CASSPSWSSGANVLTF TGTGCCAGCAGCCCTAGTTGGAGCTCTGGGGCCAACGTCCTGACTTTC
TRBJ2-7 TRBD1 . TRBV10-3 CAIATGAREQYF TGTGCCATAGCGACAGGGGCCAGGGAGCAGTACTTC
TRBJ2-6 . . TRBV7-9 CASSLGQGWSGANVLTF TGTGCCAGCAGCTTGGGGCAGGGGTGGTCTGGGGCCAACGTCCTGACTTTC
TRBJ2-1 TRBD2 . TRBV6-1 CASSEFGAGEGFF TGTGCCAGCAGTGAATTTGGGGCGGGAGAGGGGTTCTTC
TRBJ2-7 . . TRBV2 CASIRSIQVVYEQYF TGTGCCAGCATAAGGTCCATACAGGTTGTCTACGAGCAGTACTTC
TRBJ1-2 . . TRBV7-2 CASSLGAGIGYTF TGTGCCAGCAGCTTAGGGGCGGGTATCGGCTACACCTTC
TRBJ1-1 . . TRBV23-1 CASSQPRALNTEAFF TGCGCCAGCAGTCAACCCAGGGCCTTGAACACTGAAGCTTTCTTT
TRBJ2-1 . . TRBV7-9 CASSLRGGLYNEQFF TGTGCCAGCAGCTTGCGCGGGGGCCTATACAATGAGCAGTTCTTC
TRBJ2-1 TRBD2 . TRBV5-4 CASRASGGYEQFF TGTGCCAGCAGGGCTAGCGGGGGTTATGAGCAGTTCTTC
TRBJ2-7 TRBD1 . TRBV4-1 CASSQGTGTLRSSYEQYF TGCGCCAGCAGCCAAGGGACAGGGACCCTTAGGAGCTCCTACGAGCAGTACTTC
TRBJ1-2 . once TRBV11-2 CASSLGAGGDYGYTF TGTGCCAGCAGCCTCGGGGCGGGAGGGGACTATGGCTACACCTTC